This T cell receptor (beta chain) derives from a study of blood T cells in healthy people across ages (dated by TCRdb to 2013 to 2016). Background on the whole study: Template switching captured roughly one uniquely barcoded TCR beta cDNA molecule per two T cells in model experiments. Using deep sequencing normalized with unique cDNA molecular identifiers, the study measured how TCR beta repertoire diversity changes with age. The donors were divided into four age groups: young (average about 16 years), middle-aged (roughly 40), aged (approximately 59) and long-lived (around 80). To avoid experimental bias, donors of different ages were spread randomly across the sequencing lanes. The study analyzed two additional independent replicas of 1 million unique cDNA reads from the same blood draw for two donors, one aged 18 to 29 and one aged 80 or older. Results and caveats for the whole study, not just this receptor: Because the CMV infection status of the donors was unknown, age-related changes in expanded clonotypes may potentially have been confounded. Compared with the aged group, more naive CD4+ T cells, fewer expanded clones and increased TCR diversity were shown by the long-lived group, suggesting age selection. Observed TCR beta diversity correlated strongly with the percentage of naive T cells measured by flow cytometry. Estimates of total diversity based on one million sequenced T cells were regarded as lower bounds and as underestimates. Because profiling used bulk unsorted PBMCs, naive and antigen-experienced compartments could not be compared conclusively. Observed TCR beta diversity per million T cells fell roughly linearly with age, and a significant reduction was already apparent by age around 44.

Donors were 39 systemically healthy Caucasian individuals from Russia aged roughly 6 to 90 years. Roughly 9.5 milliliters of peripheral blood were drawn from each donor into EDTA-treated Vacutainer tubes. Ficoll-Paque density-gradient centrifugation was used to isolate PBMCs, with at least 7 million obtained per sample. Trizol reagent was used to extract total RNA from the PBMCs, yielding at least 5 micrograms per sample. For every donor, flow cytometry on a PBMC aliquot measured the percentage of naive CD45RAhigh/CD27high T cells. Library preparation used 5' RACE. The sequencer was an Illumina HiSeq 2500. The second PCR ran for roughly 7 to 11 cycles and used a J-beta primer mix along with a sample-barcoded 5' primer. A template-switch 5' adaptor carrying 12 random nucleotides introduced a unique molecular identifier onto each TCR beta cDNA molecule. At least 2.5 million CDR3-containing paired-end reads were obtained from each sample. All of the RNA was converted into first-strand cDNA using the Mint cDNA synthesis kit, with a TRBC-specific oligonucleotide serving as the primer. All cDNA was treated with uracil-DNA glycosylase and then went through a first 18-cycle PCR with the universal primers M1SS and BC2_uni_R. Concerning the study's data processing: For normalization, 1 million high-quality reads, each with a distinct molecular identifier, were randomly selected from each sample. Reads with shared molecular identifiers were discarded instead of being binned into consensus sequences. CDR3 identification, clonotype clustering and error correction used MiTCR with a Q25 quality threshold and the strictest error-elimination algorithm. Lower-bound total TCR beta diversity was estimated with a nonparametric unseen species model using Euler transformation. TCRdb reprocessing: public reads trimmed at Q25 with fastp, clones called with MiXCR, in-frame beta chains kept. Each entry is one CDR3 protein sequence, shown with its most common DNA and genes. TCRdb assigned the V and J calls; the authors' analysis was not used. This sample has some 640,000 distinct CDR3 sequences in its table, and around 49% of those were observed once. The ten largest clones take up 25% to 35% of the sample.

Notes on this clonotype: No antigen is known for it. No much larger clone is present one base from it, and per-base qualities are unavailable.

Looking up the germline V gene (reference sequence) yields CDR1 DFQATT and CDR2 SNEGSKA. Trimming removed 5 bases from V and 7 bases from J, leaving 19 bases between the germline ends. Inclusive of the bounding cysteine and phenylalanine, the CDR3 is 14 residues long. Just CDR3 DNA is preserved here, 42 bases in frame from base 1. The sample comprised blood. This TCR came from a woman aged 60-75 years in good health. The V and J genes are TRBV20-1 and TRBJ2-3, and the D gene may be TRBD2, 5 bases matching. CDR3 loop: CSAPRAAGSHTQYF. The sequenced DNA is TGCAGTGCTCCGCGGGCTGCGGGCTCCCATACGCAGTATTTT.